This is a list of T cell receptor beta chains from one sample in a study of T cells in Graves' hyperthyroidism and ophthalmopathy. Using its own MiXCR run on the multiplex PCR reads, TCRdb lists one record per CDR3 protein. The sample consists of 500,000 to 750,000 distinct CDR3 sequences, about half of them appearing once. Sequenced: peripheral blood or thyroid tissue (not recorded which). These receptors were obtained from a woman in her late teens or twenties with Graves' hyperthyroidism. Both conserved end residues are part of each CDR3. The D gene is left open where the match is weak. Only part of the rows carry a size: once, few, many, or a class if the clone is expanded.

DNA,CDR3,J,size,V,D
TGTGCCATCAGTGCGGGACAGGGTGAAAAACTGTTTTTT,CAISAGQGEKLFF,TRBJ1-4,many,TRBV10-3,TRBD1
TGCGCCAGCAGCCTACTGACGGGGGGGAACTATGGCTACACCTTC,CASSLLTGGNYGYTF,TRBJ1-2,many,TRBV5-1,-
TGTGCCAGCAGCTTCCCAGCGGGAGTTAGAGATGAGCAGTACTTC,CASSFPAGVRDEQYF,TRBJ2-7,-,TRBV7-6,TRBD2
TGTGCCAGCAGCCGACAGGGGACGACTTACGAGCAGTACTTC,CASSRQGTTYEQYF,TRBJ2-7,many,TRBV2,TRBD1
TGTGCCAGCGGCAGGACAGGGATCCCCAATCAGCCCCAGCATTTT,CASGRTGIPNQPQHF,TRBJ1-5,many,TRBV6-2/TRBV6-3,TRBD1
TGTGCCAGCAGCCTTCTACCGGCCTCGGAGGGAGGTGAAGCTTTCTTT,CASSLLPASEGGEAFF,TRBJ1-1,many,TRBV7-3,-
TGCGCCACGGGGAGAATCCCTAATGAAAAACTGTTTTTT,CATGRIPNEKLFF,TRBJ1-4,-,TRBV10-2,-
TGTGCCATCAGTGAGGGACAGGGGATTGGCTACACCTTC,CAISEGQGIGYTF,TRBJ1-2,-,TRBV10-3,TRBD1
TGCAGTGCTAGTCCGTATGGGACAGGGAAAGAGACCCAGTACTTC,CSASPYGTGKETQYF,TRBJ2-5,many,TRBV20-1,TRBD1
TGTGCCAGCAGTTACAGGGGAAATGGCTATGGCTACACCTTC,CASSYRGNGYGYTF,TRBJ1-2,many,TRBV27,TRBD1
TGCGCCAGCAGCCAAGAGGGCAGGGGGCTGGAGACCCAGTACTTC,CASSQEGRGLETQYF,TRBJ2-5,many,TRBV4-1,TRBD1